Shown below are 6 T cell receptor beta chains from a single sample sequenced in a study of early T cells in non-severe SARS-CoV-2 infection. Each CDR3 protein is one row after TCRdb ran MiXCR on the 5' RACE reads. In the table there are tens of thousands of distinct CDR3 sequences, 12% of which are singletons. The sample comprised whole blood. These receptors all stem from an adult who was a healthcare worker with PCR-confirmed SARS-CoV-2 infection or an uninfected control (not recorded which).

The chain joins TRBV12-3 or TRBV12-4 to TRBJ1-1; no definite D call. CDR3 length: 13 residues. V lost 5 bases and J 1 base, leaving 8 bases between the germline ends. The CDR3 here is CASSPAPNTEAFF. In nucleotides, the CDR3 is TGTGCCAGCAGTCCCGCGCCGAACACTGAAGCTTTCTTT.

As concerns this clonotype: Since a much larger clone is just one base distant, this may be a read error. The rearrangement links TRBV10-3 to TRBJ2-3; 8 bases are a match to TRBD2. The CDR3 contains 14 residues. Per germline, CDR1 ENHRY and CDR2 SYGVKD. CDR3 region: CAISEGISGDTQCF. For the CDR3, the DNA is TGTGCCATCAGTGAGGGGATTAGCGGGGATACGCAGTGTTTT.

The table lists this clonotype with many counts. The V gene is TRBV20-1, the J gene TRBJ2-1; unclear D gene. Germline V gene data show CDR1 as DFQATT and CDR2 as SNEGSKA (reference sequence). The CDR3 has 13 amino acids. V was shortened by 3 bases and J by 1 base, with 7 bases between the two germline ends. CDR3 loop: CSASLGSYNEQFF. The CDR3 DNA reads TGCAGTGCTAGTTTGGGGTCCTACAATGAGCAGTTCTTC.

This clonotype was observed a few times. The chain recombines TRBV3-1 with TRBJ2-2; weak D call: TRBD2 (6 bases). The germline gives CDR1 LGHDT, CDR2 YNNKEL (reference sequence). This CDR3 is built from 13 residues. V lost 6 bases to trimming and J lost 4 bases, with 9 bases between them. DNA for the CDR3: TGTGCCAGCAGGGGACTCAGCACCGGGGAGCTGTTTTTT. Its translation is CASRGLSTGELFF.

The sample holds a few counts of this clonotype. The chain employs TRBV5-4 and TRBJ2-1; perhaps TRBD2 as D (6 bases). V was trimmed by 4 bases and J by 4 bases, leaving 15 bases between them. This CDR3 is built from 15 residues. Germline V gene data show CDR1 as SGHNT and CDR2 as YYREEE (reference sequence). CDR3 nucleotides: TGTGCCAGCAGCCGGGGCGGCGGGGATTACAATGAGCAGTTCTTC. Translated: CASSRGGGDYNEQFF.

This chain uses TRBV27 with TRBJ1-6, with a tentative D call TRBD1 (6 bases). V was clipped by 2 bases and J by 6 bases, with 11 bases between them. Per the germline V gene, CDR1 is MNHEY and CDR2 is SMNVEV (reference sequence). This CDR3 comprises 15 residues. CDR3: CASSLMGASNSPLHF. In DNA, the CDR3 is TGTGCCAGCAGTTTAATGGGGGCTTCTAATTCACCCCTCCACTTT.